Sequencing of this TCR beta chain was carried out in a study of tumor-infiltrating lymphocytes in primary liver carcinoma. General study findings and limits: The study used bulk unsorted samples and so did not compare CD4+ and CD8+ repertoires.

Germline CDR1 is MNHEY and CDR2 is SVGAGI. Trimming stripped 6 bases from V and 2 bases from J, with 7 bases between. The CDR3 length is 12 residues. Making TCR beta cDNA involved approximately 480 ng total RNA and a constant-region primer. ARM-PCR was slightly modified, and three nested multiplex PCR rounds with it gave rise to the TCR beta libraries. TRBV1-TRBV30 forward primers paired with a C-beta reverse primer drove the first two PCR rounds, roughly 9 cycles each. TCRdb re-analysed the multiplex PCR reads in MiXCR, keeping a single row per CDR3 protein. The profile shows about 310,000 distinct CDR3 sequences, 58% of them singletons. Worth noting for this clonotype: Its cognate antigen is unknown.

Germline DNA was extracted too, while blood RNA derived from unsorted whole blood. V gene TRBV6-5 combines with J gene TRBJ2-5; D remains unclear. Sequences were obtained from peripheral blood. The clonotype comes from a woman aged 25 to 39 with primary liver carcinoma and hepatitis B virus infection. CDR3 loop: CASRTRQETQYF. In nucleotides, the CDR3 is TGTGCCAGCAGGACGCGGCAAGAGACCCAGTACTTC.